The 2 T cell receptor beta chains below were found in one sample sequenced in a study of Graves' ophthalmopathy and Graves' hyperthyroidism. RNA transcripts provided the template for amplifying TCR beta CDR3 regions. Scientists carried out first-round RT-PCR using HTBI primers and then a second-round multiplex PCR. MiXCR, applied by TCRdb to the multiplex PCR reads, yields one record per CDR3 protein. The table lists about 400,000 distinct CDR3 sequences, around 18% of them singletons. Material for sequencing was peripheral blood. These receptor sequences come from a woman in her late teens or twenties with Graves' ophthalmopathy.

This clonotype was picked up many times. The genes are TRBV28 and TRBJ2-7; D is unclear. V lost 6 bases and J 0 bases, leaving 27 bases between the germline ends. The CDR3 runs 19 residues. In germline, CDR1 is MDHEN, CDR2 SYDVKM. This CDR3 reads CASSPPLVRTRVGSYEQYF. Here the CDR3 DNA reads TGTGCCAGCAGCCCGCCCCTGGTCAGAACGCGTGTGGGCTCCTACGAGCAGTACTTC.

This clonotype was seen repeatedly, ten times or more. The chain couples TRBV6-5 to TRBJ2-5; 7 positions agree with TRBD1. The CDR3 consists of 15 residues. Germline values: CDR1 MNHEY, CDR2 SVGAGI. V lost 6 bases to trimming and J lost 4 bases; unmatched junction nucleotides: 11. CDR3 amino acids: CASRKKENRGETQYF. The DNA for the CDR3 is TGTGCCAGCAGAAAAAAAGAAAACAGGGGAGAGACCCAGTACTTC.